This T cell receptor (beta chain) was captured by sequencing in a study of regulatory T cells in long-lasting Graves disease (dated by TCRdb to the early 2020s). Study-wide context: To count as having persistent Graves' disease, a patient had to have received antithyroid drug treatment for over 5 years with TSH receptor autoantibodies remaining persistently positive. Peripheral blood TCR sequencing and RNA sequencing compared persistent Graves' disease patients with newly diagnosed Graves' disease patients. The study was registered as a clinical trial and conducted in China. TCR sequencing covered some 13 persistent and around 20 newly diagnosed Graves' disease patients, 33 samples in total. Persistent Graves' disease patients in the clinical cohort had taken antithyroid drugs for approximately ten years on average.

Overall study results and their limits: Patients with persistent disease shared more public clonotypes (fewer than 3,000) than newly diagnosed patients did (more than 900). Only peripheral blood was studied, because thyroid tissue, the primary lesion, was inaccessible. The authors noted that the small sample size was a limitation that may lower accuracy. Only the TCR beta chain was sequenced and analyzed. Compared with newly diagnosed patients, persistent Graves' disease patients had lower TCR Shannon entropy and fewer highly expanded clones, which suggests clonal expansion. Persistent disease showed preferential use of TRBV28, TRBJ1-2 and TRBJ2-5, whereas newly diagnosed disease favored TRBV20-1 and TRBJ2-1.

Including cysteine and phenylalanine, the CDR3 has 17 amino acids. Only CDR3 DNA is held: 51 bases, read in frame from base 1. For this chain, trimming is 0 bases at the V end and 2 bases at the J end, and the number of junction bases without a gene match is 11. CDR1 DFQATT and CDR2 SNEGSKA were looked up in the germline V gene (reference sequence). The method was multiplex PCR. Sequencing instrument: Illumina HiSeq 4000. TCR beta libraries were built with iRepertoire HTBI primers and Arm-PCR amplification of CDR3 regions. PCR products were gel purified before sequencing. The published analysis was carried out like this. Gene usage analysis of CDR3 amino acid clonotypes used the roughly 60 TRBV and 14 TRBJ segments found across samples. Filtered high-quality paired reads were merged into contigs using COPE and FqMerger. BLAST was used to align contigs to IMGT TRBV, TRBD and TRBJ reference genes, and CDR3 was defined according to IMGT. Any clonotype with a frequency above 0.1% was classified as a highly expanded clone. Shannon entropy served as the measure of repertoire diversity, while the Gini coefficient captured V-J evenness. Clonotypes shared by more than one individual were considered public. The raw public reads went through TCRdb reprocessing: fastp at Q25, MiXCR clone calling, in-frame beta chains kept. Each entry is one CDR3 protein sequence, shown with its most common DNA and genes. These V and J calls are TCRdb output, not the study's own analysis. For this sample there are fewer than 600,000 distinct CDR3 sequences; 22% appear just once. Around 12% of the sample is taken by the ten largest.

As for this clonotype: It lacks a known antigen. Nothing much larger sits one base from this clone, and base qualities are not available.

The meaning of the sample's time point label: persistent/refractory GD, antithyroid drugs over 5 years with positive TRAb. For both TCR sequencing and RNA sequencing, RNA was extracted from PBMCs in TRIzol. The diagnosis of Graves' disease followed American Thyroid Association guidelines. Recruitment of patients was carried out at an endocrinology department in Xi'an, China. Each patient gave about 10 milliliters of peripheral blood, collected in an EDTA anticoagulant tube. Ficoll Paque Plus density gradient separation was used to isolate PBMCs, and no additional T cell sorting was done. An Agilent 2100 Bioanalyzer and agarose gel were used to check RNA quality, and a NanoDrop 2000 was used to measure RNA concentration.

The sequence came from a female donor with Graves disease. The source was peripheral blood mononuclear cells (PBMCs), collected when the disease was refractory, from a patient treated with antithyroid drugs. The chain was built from TRBV20-1 and TRBJ2-3, with 7 central nucleotides matching TRBD1. Here is the DNA: TGCAGTGCTAGAGATTCCCTAACAGGGGCGAACACAGATACGCAGTATTTT. Its translation reads: CSARDSLTGANTDTQYF.